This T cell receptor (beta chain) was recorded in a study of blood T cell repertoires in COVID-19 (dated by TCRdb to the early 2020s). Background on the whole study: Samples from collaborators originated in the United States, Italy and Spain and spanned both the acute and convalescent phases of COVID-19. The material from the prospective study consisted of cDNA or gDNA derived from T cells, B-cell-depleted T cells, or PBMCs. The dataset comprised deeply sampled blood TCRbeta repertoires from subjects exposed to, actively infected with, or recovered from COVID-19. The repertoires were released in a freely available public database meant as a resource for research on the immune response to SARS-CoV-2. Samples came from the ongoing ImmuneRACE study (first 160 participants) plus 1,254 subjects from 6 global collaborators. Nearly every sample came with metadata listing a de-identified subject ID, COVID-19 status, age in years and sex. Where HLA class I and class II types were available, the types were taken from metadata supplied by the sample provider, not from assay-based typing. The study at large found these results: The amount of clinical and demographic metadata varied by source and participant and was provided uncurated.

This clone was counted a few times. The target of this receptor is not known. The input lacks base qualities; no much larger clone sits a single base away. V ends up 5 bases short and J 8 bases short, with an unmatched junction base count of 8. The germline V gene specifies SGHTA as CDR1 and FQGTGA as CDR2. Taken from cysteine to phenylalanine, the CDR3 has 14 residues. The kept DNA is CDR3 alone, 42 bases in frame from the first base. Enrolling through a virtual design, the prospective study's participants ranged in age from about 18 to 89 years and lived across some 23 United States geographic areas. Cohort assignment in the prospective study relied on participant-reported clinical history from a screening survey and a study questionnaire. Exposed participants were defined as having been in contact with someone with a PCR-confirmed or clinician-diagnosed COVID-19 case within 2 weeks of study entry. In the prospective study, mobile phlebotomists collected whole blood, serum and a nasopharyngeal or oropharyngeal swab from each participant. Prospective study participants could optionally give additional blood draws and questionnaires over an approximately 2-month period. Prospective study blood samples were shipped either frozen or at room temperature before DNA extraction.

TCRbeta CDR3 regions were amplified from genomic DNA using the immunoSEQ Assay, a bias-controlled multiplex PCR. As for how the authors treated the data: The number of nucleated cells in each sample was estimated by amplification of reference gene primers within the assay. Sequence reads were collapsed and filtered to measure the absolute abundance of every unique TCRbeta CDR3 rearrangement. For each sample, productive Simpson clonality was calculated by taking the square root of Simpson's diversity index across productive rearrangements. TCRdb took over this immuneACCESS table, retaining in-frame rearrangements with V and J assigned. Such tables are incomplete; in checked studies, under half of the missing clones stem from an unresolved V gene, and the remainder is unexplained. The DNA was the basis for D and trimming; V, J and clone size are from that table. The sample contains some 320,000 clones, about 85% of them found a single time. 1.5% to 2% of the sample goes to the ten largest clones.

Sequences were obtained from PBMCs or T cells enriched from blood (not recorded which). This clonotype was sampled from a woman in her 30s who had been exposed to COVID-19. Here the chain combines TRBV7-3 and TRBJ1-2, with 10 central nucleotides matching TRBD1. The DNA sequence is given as TGTGCCAGCAGCCCAACTGGACAGGGGGGAGGCTACACCTTC. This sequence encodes CASSPTGQGGGYTF.